A single sample gave rise to the 29 T cell receptor beta chains below, sequenced in a study of CD8+ T cells in alopecia areata. Isolated RNA was reverse transcribed into cDNA used as the sequencing template. The table came from immunoSEQ multiplex PCR; TCRdb's copy has only in-frame clones and leaves some out. The repertoire includes about 180,000 clones, about 55% of them detected once, and roughly a tenth sits in the top ten. The sample's treatment: oral pan-JAK inhibitor, 5-10 mg twice daily. The sample was CD8+ T cells sorted from blood, taken at week 24, from a patient treated with tofacitinib. These receptors originate from a human donor with alopecia areata.

This clone was seen a single time. The CDR3 DNA follows: TGTGCCAGCGGAGCAACACCAGGGTCCTACGAGCAGTACTTC. Translated: CASGATPGSYEQYF. V is TRBV6-5 and J is TRBJ2-7, with D possibly matching TRBD1 (5 bases). V shed 8 bases and J shed 1 base, with 15 bases lying between them. Germline CDR1 MNHEY, CDR2 SVGAGI. The CDR3 totals 14 residues.

The V and J genes are TRBV7-9 and TRBJ2-7; D gene unclear. The V gene's germline CDR1 is SEHNR and CDR2 FQNEAQ (reference sequence). V was shortened by 8 bases and J by 0 bases, with 8 bases between the two germline ends. The length of the CDR3 is 12 residues. CDR3 sequence: CASARSSYEQYF. The CDR3, as DNA: TGTGCCAGCGCGAGGTCCTCCTACGAGCAGTACTTC.

The count of this clone is one. The gene calls are TRBV6-5 and TRBJ2-7; D might be TRBD1 (5 bases). The germline gives CDR1 MNHEY, CDR2 SVGAGI. V gave up 0 bases and J gave up 3 bases, with 9 bases separating them. This CDR3 region has 14 residues. CDR3 protein: CASSYSRQHYEQYF. Written as DNA, the CDR3 is TGTGCCAGCAGTTACTCGAGACAGCACTACGAGCAGTACTTC.

V is TRBV2 and J is TRBJ2-1, with a weak D call TRBD2 (5 bases). V lost 7 bases, J lost 0 bases, and 13 bases lay in between. The CDR3 has 15 residues. Per germline, CDR1 SNHLY and CDR2 FYNNEI. The CDR3 is CASIVDSSSYNEQFF. The CDR3 bases are TGTGCCAGCATAGTGGACTCGAGCTCCTACAATGAGCAGTTCTTC.

This chain links TRBV30 with TRBJ2-7; the match to TRBD2 covers 8 bases. Germline values: CDR1 GTSNPN, CDR2 SVGIG (reference sequence). Trimming took 7 bases from V and 0 from J; bases not matched to a gene: 5. The CDR3 covers 13 residues. The CDR3 region is CASTGGGSYEQYF. The CDR3 bases are TGTGCCTCCACCGGGGGGGGCTCCTACGAGCAGTACTTC.

This clone has just one count. The rearrangement uses TRBV9 and TRBJ2-4; D is unclear. Trimming left V 4 bases short and J 8 bases short, with 13 bases between. Germline CDR1 and CDR2: SGDLS and YYNGEE. This CDR3 contains 13 residues. CDR3 nucleotides: TGTGCCAGCAGCCCGGAACTTAGGGACATTCAGTACTTC. Protein: CASSPELRDIQYF.

This clone has more than one count but fewer than ten. This rearrangement joins TRBV4-3 to TRBJ1-2; 8 bases are shared with TRBD1. Trimming removed 0 bases from V and 2 bases from J; junction bases left unmatched: 8. Germline V CDR1 and CDR2: LGHNA, YSLEER. This CDR3 spans 17 amino acids. Here the CDR3 DNA reads TGCGCCAGCAGCCAAGATCTTGCGACAGGGGCCAACTATGGCTACACCTTC. This translates into CASSQDLATGANYGYTF.

In this sample, this clone turned up a few times. This chain links TRBV29-1 with TRBJ2-1; 11 bases fit TRBD2. Germline V gene data show CDR1 as SQVTM and CDR2 as ANQGSEA. CDR3 length equals 13 residues. The ends lost 3 bases at V and 8 bases at J; junction bases unmatched: 3. The CDR3 region is CSVDETSGDEQFF. The CDR3 DNA follows: TGCAGCGTTGATGAGACTAGCGGGGATGAGCAGTTCTTC.

The chain employs TRBV30 and TRBJ1-1, with D tentatively TRBD1 (6 bases). Germline V gene data show CDR1 as GTSNPN and CDR2 as SVGIG (reference sequence). The CDR3 runs to 14 residues. Trimming cost V 0 bases and J 0 bases, with 8 bases left between them. CDR3 amino acids: CAWSVGGMNTEAFF. The CDR3 DNA follows: TGTGCCTGGAGTGTAGGGGGAATGAACACTGAAGCTTTCTTT. Full variable domain (rest looked up from reference TRBV30 and TRBJ1-1): SQTIHQWPATLVQPVGSPLSLECTVEGTSNPNLYWYRQAAGRGLQLLFYSVGIGQISSEVPQNLSASRPQDRQFILSSKKLLLSDSGFYLCAWSVGGMNTEAFFGQGTRLTVV.

The J gene is TRBJ1-1, the V gene TRBV5-6; D gene unclear. V was cut by 0 bases and J by 7 bases, with 13 bases left in between. The V gene's germline CDR1 is SGHDT and CDR2 YYEEEE. There are 14 residues in the CDR3. The CDR3 DNA reads TGTGCCAGCAGCTTGGACCTTAGAGAGGATGAAGCTTTCTTT. Translating gives CASSLDLREDEAFF.

The chain combines TRBV29-1 with TRBJ2-1; no clear D. This CDR3 has 12 amino acids. In germline, CDR1 is SQVTM, CDR2 ANQGSEA. V was pared by 1 base and J by 5 bases, with 6 bases between. CDR3 region: CSVEGSNNEQFF. In DNA, the CDR3 is TGCAGCGTTGAAGGTTCCAACAATGAGCAGTTCTTC.

Comments on this clone: A far bigger clonotype differs at one base, so this is likely a read error. CDR3 coding DNA: TGTGCCAGCAGCTCAGACTATGGCTACACCTTC. Its protein is CASSSDYGYTF. This sequence joins TRBV28 and TRBJ1-2; D unresolved. The CDR3 consists of 11 residues. Germline CDR1 and CDR2: MDHEN and SYDVKM. Trimming shortened V by 6 bases and J by 3 bases, and 5 bases separated the two germline ends.

This clone was counted between two and nine times. The V gene is TRBV15, the J gene TRBJ1-2, with D perhaps matching TRBD1 (6 bases). Per germline, CDR1 LNHNV and CDR2 YYDKDF (reference sequence). The V end lost 3 bases, the J end lost 4 bases, and 12 bases lay between the germline ends. This CDR3 contains 14 residues. The chain's CDR3 is CATSSQDSAYGYTF. In DNA form, the CDR3 reads TGTGCCACCAGCAGTCAGGACAGCGCCTATGGCTACACCTTC. The whole variable domain, filled in from reference TRBV15 and TRBJ1-2, reads DAMVIQNPRYQVTQFGKPVTLSCSQTLNHNVMYWYQQKSSQAPKLLFHYYDKDFNNEADTPDNFQSRRPNTSFCFLDIRSPGLGDTAMYLCATSSQDSAYGYTFGSGTRLTVV.

This clone was recorded only once. The chain employs TRBV7-8 and TRBJ2-6; perhaps TRBD1 as D (6 bases). Trimming removed 1 base at V and 0 bases at J, with 10 bases between. CDR1 is SGHVS, CDR2 FQNEAQ, per germline. This CDR3 spans 17 amino acids. CDR3 bases: TGTGCCAGCAGCTTAGGCAGGACAGCCTCTGGGGCCAACGTCCTGACTTTC. It translates to CASSLGRTASGANVLTF.

This chain joins TRBV4-3 and TRBJ2-7; TRBD1 agrees at 8 bases. J was trimmed by 5 bases and V by 0 bases; bases with no gene match: 6. The CDR3 consists of 15 residues. In germline, CDR1 is LGHNA, CDR2 YSLEER. Here the CDR3 reads CASSQEVQGGHEQYF. CDR3 nucleotides: TGCGCCAGCAGCCAAGAGGTACAGGGGGGCCACGAGCAGTACTTC.

The V call is TRBV19, the J call TRBJ2-7, with no clear D. The germline V gene has CDR1 LNHDA and CDR2 SQIVND (reference sequence). Trimming pared 7 bases from V and 0 bases from J, leaving 10 bases between. The CDR3 is 13 amino acids. CDR3 loop: CASKSMSSYEQYF. The CDR3 region has the DNA TGTGCCAGTAAATCTATGAGCTCCTACGAGCAGTACTTC.

This sequence joins TRBV27 and TRBJ1-5, with 10 bases fitting TRBD1. The germline V gene has CDR1 MNHEY and CDR2 SMNVEV (reference sequence). The CDR3 length is 15 residues. V trimming: 4 bases; J trimming: 8 bases; junction bases outside the gene matches: 8. The CDR3: CASSSGQGIWEPQHF. CDR3 coding DNA: TGTGCCAGCAGTTCGGGACAGGGGATATGGGAGCCCCAGCATTTT.

This chain uses TRBV12-5 with TRBJ1-4; possibly TRBD1 for D (6 bases). The germline V and J ends were trimmed by 7 bases and 4 bases, with 16 bases remaining between them. Germline V gene data show CDR1 as LGHNT and CDR2 as FRNRAP. The CDR3 totals 15 residues. The CDR3 region has the DNA TGTGCTAGTGCCCCACTCGGGGGGCATAATGAAAAACTGTTTTTT. This encodes CASAPLGGHNEKLFF. The variable domain in full, with the rest retrieved from reference TRBV12-5 and TRBJ1-4, is DARVTQTPRHKVTEMGQEVTMRCQPILGHNTVFWYRQTMMQGLELLAYFRNRAPLDDSGMPKDRFSAEMPDATLATLKIQPSEPRDSAVYFCASAPLGGHNEKLFFGSGTQLSVL.

This chain uses TRBV15 with TRBJ2-3; D possibly corresponds to TRBD2 (6 bases). Trimming cost V 3 bases and J 2 bases, with 15 bases left between them. The CDR3 extends over 16 amino acids. Germline CDR1 LNHNV, CDR2 YYDKDF (reference sequence). The CDR3 sequence: CATSRVAGGPTDTQYF. For the CDR3, the DNA is TGTGCCACCAGCAGGGTCGCCGGGGGACCCACAGATACGCAGTATTTT.

The chain carries TRBV7-9 and TRBJ2-1; TRBD1 aligns across 8 bases. V gave up 3 bases and J gave up 6 bases; unmatched junction bases: 7. The CDR3 is 15 amino acids. The germline gives CDR1 SEHNR, CDR2 FQNEAQ (reference sequence). The CDR3 DNA follows: TGTGCCAGCAGCTTCCCGGGACAGGACCCCAATGAGCAGTTCTTC. Amino acids: CASSFPGQDPNEQFF.

This sequence joins TRBV27 and TRBJ1-2; TRBD1 aligns across 7 bases. Per germline, CDR1 MNHEY and CDR2 SMNVEV (reference sequence). The CDR3 is made up of 13 amino acids. V shed 6 bases and J 5 bases; nucleotides not matched to a gene: 6. The CDR3 DNA reads as TGTGCCAGCAGAGGGACAGAGAGATATGGCTACACCTTC. It codes for CASRGTERYGYTF.

This sequence joins TRBV30 and TRBJ1-2; 9 nucleotides agree with TRBD1. The CDR3 spans 16 residues. Germline trimming cut 0 bases from V and 8 bases from J; bases unmatched to any gene: 13. CDR1 is GTSNPN, CDR2 SVGIG, per germline (reference sequence). CDR3 in amino acids: CAWSVGGTGIVDGYTF. CDR3 nucleotides: TGTGCCTGGAGTGTAGGAGGGACAGGGATAGTAGACGGCTACACCTTC.

This sequence joins TRBV5-1 and TRBJ1-4; perhaps TRBD1 as D (5 bases). From germline, CDR1 is SGHRS and CDR2 YFSETQ. CDR3 size: 15 residues. V lost 4 bases to trimming and J lost 5 bases, with 15 bases between them. CDR3 sequence (DNA): TGCGCCAGCAGCCGGACCCGGGACGGGAATGAAAAACTGTTTTTT. Translated: CASSRTRDGNEKLFF.

V is TRBV13 and J is TRBJ2-7; no clear D. Trimming took off 5 bases at V and 0 bases at J, with 11 bases between the two ends. Germline V CDR1 and CDR2: PRHDT, FYEKMQ (reference sequence). This CDR3 comprises 14 residues. CDR3 residues: CASSAGLNSYEQYF. DNA for the CDR3: TGTGCCAGCAGCGCCGGGCTGAACTCCTACGAGCAGTACTTC.

This clone was counted between two and nine times. The genes are TRBV19 and TRBJ2-1; 7 bases are shared with TRBD1. The CDR3 extends over 12 amino acids. V lost 4 bases and J lost 10; bases outside the gene matches: 4. In germline, CDR1 is LNHDA, CDR2 SQIVND (reference sequence). The CDR3 here is CASSTPGQEQFF. The CDR3 DNA is TGTGCCAGTAGTACGCCGGGACAGGAGCAGTTCTTC.

The chain employs TRBV2 and TRBJ2-1, with 12 bases matching TRBD2. Unmatched junction bases numbered 7, after V lost 1 base and J lost 6 bases. The CDR3 contains 17 residues. Germline V gives CDR1 SNHLY, CDR2 FYNNEI. The CDR3 DNA sequence: TGTGCCAGCAGTGAAGGGTCTAGCGGGGGGGCCGGCAATGAGCAGTTCTTC. Translating it yields CASSEGSSGGAGNEQFF.

This clone was counted a few times. The rearrangement joins TRBV27 to TRBJ2-7; possibly TRBD1 for D (5 bases). CDR3 length: 12 amino acids. Trimming left V 5 bases short and J 2 bases short, with 7 bases between. Per germline, CDR1 MNHEY and CDR2 SMNVEV (reference sequence). The CDR3 DNA reads TGTGCCAGCAGTGGACAAACCTACGAGCAGTACTTC. Protein: CASSGQTYEQYF.

This clone showed up just a few times. The J gene is TRBJ2-1, the V gene TRBV6-5, with D possibly TRBD2 on 5 matching bases. The CDR3 has 12 residues. Germline V gene lookup returns CDR1 MNHEY and CDR2 SVGAGI. Trimming took off 2 bases at V and 8 bases at J, with 7 bases between the two ends. The CDR3 coding sequence is TGTGCCAGCAGTTACGGAGGCGATGAGCAGTTCTTC. This codes for CASSYGGDEQFF.

The rearrangement links TRBV7-2 to TRBJ2-7, with no clear D. The CDR3 is made up of 13 amino acids. Trimming removed 5 bases at V and 6 bases at J, with 14 bases between. Germline loops: CDR1 SGHTA, CDR2 FQGNSA. The CDR3, as DNA: TGTGCCAGCAGCCCGGGCTCCCCCCTCGAGCAGTACTTC. Protein sequence: CASSPGSPLEQYF.